This T cell receptor (beta chain) was obtained from a study of cytomegalovirus exposure and HLA in healthy donors. On this clone itself: Its antigen remains unidentified.

Clones were sequenced by immunoSEQ multiplex PCR, and TCRdb holds only the in-frame ones, with some missing. The top ten clones hold less than 2% of a sample with 120,000 or so clones, about 90% of them seen once. Broader study findings: The classifier, whose performance was assessed in both the original and validation cohorts, reportedly diagnosed cytomegalovirus status with high specificity and sensitivity.

From germline, CDR1 is PRHDT and CDR2 FYEKMQ (reference sequence). This CDR3 is built from 16 residues. The ends were cut back, 4 bases at V and 4 bases at J, with 19 bases in the middle. The specimen sequenced was PBMCs. The receptor comes from a woman younger than 30 in good health and CMV-seronegative. The rearrangement joins TRBV13 to TRBJ1-2; D gene ambiguous. In DNA, the CDR3 is TGTGCCAGCAGCTCCGGAGGTCTCAGTCATATCTATGGCTACACCTTC. It encodes CASSSGGLSHIYGYTF.